Described below is a single T cell receptor (beta chain) sequence and its context. This sample is drawn from a study of blood T cells in healthy people across ages. Using a J-beta primer mix together with a sample-barcoded 5' primer, a second PCR was run for roughly 6 to 12 cycles. TCRdb re-derived calls from the 5' RACE reads in MiXCR, one entry per CDR3 protein. The sample lists fewer than 2 million distinct CDR3 sequences; about 39% were seen once. Drawing of peripheral blood yielded roughly 9.8 milliliters from each donor. The TCR originated in a human donor in good health. Sequenced sample: blood.

The chain's CDR3 is CSAMDRDRVTYNEQFF. In DNA, the CDR3 is TGCAGTGCCATGGACCGGGACAGGGTTACCTACAATGAGCAGTTCTTC. The chain has TRBV20-1 and TRBJ2-1; 9 nucleotides match TRBD1. This CDR3 has 16 residues. CDR1 and CDR2 from the germline V gene are DFQATT and SNEGSKA (reference sequence). The trim removed 6 bases at V and 2 bases at J, leaving 11 bases unmatched.